This T cell receptor beta chain was sequenced in a study of blood T cell repertoires in COVID-19. Overall study: Samples of COVID-19 (acute and convalescent) were obtained from the United States, Italy and Spain. From T cells, B-cell-depleted T cells, or PBMCs came the material, which was cDNA or gDNA.

For recovered donors of Cohort 3, there were two negative PCRs, clearance, or symptom resolution. In the original analysis: The assay estimated nucleated cells by amplifying reference gene primers. Sequencing was performed with immunoSEQ multiplex PCR; in TCRdb, only in-frame clones are kept and a portion is missing. V and J calls and clone size are copied from that table; D and trimming were computed from the DNA. This table has 110,000 to 150,000 clones, 86% appearing once. The sequence came from a man in his fifties who had recovered from COVID-19. The sequenced material came from PBMCs or T cells enriched from blood (not recorded which).

CDR3 sequence reads: CASCFLGGTEAFF. The CDR3 DNA reads TGTGCCAGCTGCTTTCTGGGGGGCACTGAAGCTTTCTTT. The rearrangement joins TRBV27 to TRBJ1-1; D is possibly TRBD1 (5 bases). V lost 8 bases to trimming and J lost 4 bases, with 14 bases between them. The germline V gene has CDR1 MNHEY and CDR2 SMNVEV (reference sequence). The CDR3 is 13 residues long.